These T cell receptor beta chains were read from a single sample in a study of tumour-infiltrating T cells in Burkitt lymphoma. Clones were sequenced by immunoSEQ multiplex PCR, and TCRdb holds only the in-frame ones, with some missing. The sample consists of approximately 15,000 clones, about 33% of them appearing once. Specimen: tumor tissue. These TCRs come from a human donor with diffuse large B-cell lymphoma. Both conserved end residues are part of each CDR3. The D gene is left open where the match is weak. Clone sizes are given selectively: once, few, many, or a class where the clone is expanded.

D gene | J gene | V gene | clone size | CDR3 protein | CDR3 DNA
NA | TRBJ2-1 | TRBV28 | medium-sized | CASSSPTRLGNEQFF | TGTGCCAGCAGTTCACCGACTAGATTGGGGAATGAGCAGTTCTTC
NA | TRBJ1-1 | TRBV2 | NA | CASEGERVSGTEAFF | TGTGCCAGCGAGGGCGAGCGAGTGTCGGGTACTGAAGCTTTCTTT
NA | TRBJ2-7 | TRBV29-1 | few | CSVEDKGTSYEQYF | TGCAGCGTTGAAGATAAGGGGACGAGCTACGAGCAGTACTTC
TRBD2 | TRBJ2-7 | TRBV4-1 | medium-sized | CASSQDWAGVRYEQYF | TGCGCCAGCAGCCAAGATTGGGCGGGAGTTCGCTACGAGCAGTACTTC
NA | TRBJ2-7 | TRBV30 | NA | CAWSPEARGYEQYF | TGTGCCTGGAGTCCAGAGGCCAGGGGATACGAGCAGTACTTC
NA | TRBJ1-2 | TRBV7-8 | once | CASSLRPAYGYTF | TGTGCCAGCAGCTTACGACCGGCCTATGGCTACACCTTC
TRBD2 | TRBJ2-7 | TRBV7-2 | few | CASSWTSGNYEQYF | TGTGCCAGCAGCTGGACTAGCGGGAATTACGAGCAGTACTTC
TRBD1 | TRBJ2-7 | TRBV2 | few | CASSEERTGVSYEQYF | TGTGCCAGCAGTGAGGAGAGGACAGGGGTTTCCTACGAGCAGTACTTC
TRBD2 | TRBJ2-1 | TRBV4-2 | NA | CASSQDSGRRGEQFF | TGTGCCAGCAGCCAAGATAGCGGGAGGAGGGGTGAGCAGTTCTTC
TRBD2 | TRBJ2-4 | TRBV5-1 | NA | CASNPGGIAKNIQYF | TGCGCCAGCAATCCGGGAGGAATAGCCAAAAACATTCAGTACTTC
NA | TRBJ2-7 | TRBV28 | NA | CASSSRAKGREQYF | TGTGCCAGCAGTTCTCGGGCCAAGGGACGCGAGCAGTACTTC
TRBD1 | TRBJ2-2 | TRBV5-1 | few | CASSLNLQGSGELFF | TGCGCCAGCAGCTTAAATTTACAGGGGTCCGGGGAGCTGTTTTTT
NA | TRBJ1-5 | TRBV28 | NA | CASSLKRGVSNQPQHF | TGTGCCAGCAGTTTGAAGAGGGGGGTAAGCAATCAGCCCCAGCATTTT
TRBD1 | TRBJ1-1 | TRBV10-2 | few | CASIRQGTEAFF | TGCGCCAGCATCAGACAGGGTACTGAAGCTTTCTTT
NA | TRBJ2-2 | TRBV6-5 | few | CASSPTENSSEELFF | TGTGCCAGCAGTCCAACAGAAAATTCCAGTGAGGAGCTGTTTTTT
NA | TRBJ2-6 | TRBV2 | NA | CASSNRRNSGANVLTF | TGTGCCAGCAGTAACCGACGGAACTCTGGGGCCAACGTCCTGACTTTC
NA | TRBJ1-5 | TRBV29-1 | NA | CSVGDNRNQPQHF | TGCAGCGTTGGGGACAATAGGAATCAGCCCCAGCATTTT
NA | TRBJ2-6 | TRBV9 | few | CASSHGRHSGANVLTF | TGTGCCAGCAGCCACGGCCGACACTCTGGGGCCAACGTCCTGACTTTC
NA | TRBJ2-5 | TRBV25-1 | few | CASSDLETQYF | TGTGCCAGCAGTGACTTAGAGACCCAGTACTTC
NA | TRBJ2-3 | TRBV14 | few | CASSQDVNTDTQYF | TGTGCCAGCAGCCAAGATGTGAACACAGATACGCAGTATTTT
NA | TRBJ2-7 | TRBV13 | few | CASSLGGSSYEQYF | TGTGCCAGCAGCTTAGGGGGGAGCTCCTACGAGCAGTACTTC
NA | TRBJ1-3 | TRBV29-1 | few | CSVPGGESGNTIYF | TGCAGCGTTCCGGGCGGTGAATCTGGAAACACCATATATTTT
TRBD1 | TRBJ2-7 | TRBV27 | NA | CASSFGTGEYEQYF | TGTGCCAGCAGTTTCGGGACAGGGGAGTACGAGCAGTACTTC
TRBD2 | TRBJ2-1 | TRBV6-1 | few | CATGTSGYNEQFF | TGTGCCACCGGGACTAGCGGATACAATGAGCAGTTCTTC
NA | TRBJ2-1 | TRBV15 | once | CATSRDRWGERSYNEQFF | TGTGCCACCAGCAGAGATCGGTGGGGGGAGAGGTCCTACAATGAGCAGTTCTTC
TRBD1 | TRBJ2-7 | TRBV5-4 | few | CASSLGQGGYEQYF | TGTGCCAGCAGCCTGGGACAGGGAGGCTACGAGCAGTACTTC
TRBD1 | TRBJ2-7 | TRBV6-1 | NA | CASPGTGGTYEQYF | TGTGCCAGCCCCGGGACAGGGGGTACCTACGAGCAGTACTTC
NA | TRBJ1-3 | TRBV7-9 | NA | CASLRRQASGNTIYF | TGTGCCAGCCTACGTAGACAGGCCTCTGGAAACACCATATATTTT
NA | TRBJ2-2 | TRBV29-1 | NA | CSGGGDSGNTGELFF | TGCAGCGGTGGGGGTGATAGCGGGAACACCGGGGAGCTGTTTTTT
NA | TRBJ1-1 | TRBV6-5 | NA | CASQTDTNTEAFF | TGTGCCAGCCAGACAGATACGAACACTGAAGCTTTCTTT
NA | TRBJ2-5 | TRBV4-1 | few | CASSQGWDSEETQYF | TGCGCCAGCAGCCAAGGGTGGGATAGCGAAGAGACCCAGTACTTC
NA | TRBJ2-7 | TRBV30 | NA | CAWCPRDPYEQYF | TGTGCCTGGTGTCCCCGGGACCCCTACGAGCAGTACTTC
NA | TRBJ1-4 | TRBV27 | NA | CASGLGGLNEKLFF | TGTGCCAGCGGCTTGGGGGGGCTTAATGAAAAACTGTTTTTT
NA | TRBJ2-7 | TRBV9 | few | CASSVGDFSYEQYF | TGTGCCAGCAGCGTGGGGGACTTTTCCTACGAGCAGTACTTC
NA | TRBJ2-7 | TRBV15 | NA | CATSRDHSYEQYF | TGTGCCACCAGCAGAGATCATAGCTACGAGCAGTACTTC
NA | TRBJ2-1 | TRBV27 | NA | CASRGGGSYNEQFF | TGTGCCAGCAGGGGAGGAGGCTCCTACAATGAGCAGTTCTTC
NA | TRBJ2-7 | TRBV21-1 | NA | CASEVSPYF | TGTGCCAGCGAGGTCAGCCCGTACTTC
TRBD1 | TRBJ2-6 | TRBV27 | NA | CASSLRDRFSGANVLTF | TGTGCCAGCAGTTTACGGGACAGGTTCTCTGGGGCCAACGTCCTGACTTTC
TRBD2 | TRBJ2-2 | TRBV5-8 | medium-sized | CASSTWTSRNGGELFF | TGTGCCAGCAGCACGTGGACTAGTAGGAACGGCGGGGAGCTGTTTTTT
NA | TRBJ1-5 | TRBV5-4 | few | CASSLPGQPQHF | TGTGCCAGCAGCTTGCCAGGGCAGCCCCAGCATTTT
NA | TRBJ2-5 | TRBV7-9 | NA | CASSPSGDEETQYF | TGTGCCAGCAGCCCCTCGGGAGACGAAGAGACCCAGTACTTC
NA | TRBJ2-5 | TRBV25-1 | few | CASSENRGKRTQETQYF | TGTGCCAGCAGTGAGAATCGTGGAAAGAGGACTCAAGAGACCCAGTACTTC
NA | TRBJ2-2 | TRBV19 | NA | CASSIGQNTGELFF | TGTGCCAGTAGTATTGGCCAGAACACCGGGGAGCTGTTTTTT
NA | TRBJ1-3 | TRBV7-9 | few | CASSSTGTPGNTIYF | TGTGCCAGCAGCTCAACCGGGACACCTGGAAACACCATATATTTT
NA | TRBJ2-7 | TRBV6-5 | few | CASRLGLATYEQYF | TGTGCCAGCAGACTGGGACTGGCTACCTACGAGCAGTACTTC
NA | TRBJ2-3 | TRBV5-6 | NA | CASTASRVGTQYF | TGTGCCAGCACCGCCTCCCGAGTGGGTACGCAGTATTTT